One and the same sample provided the 20 T cell receptor beta chains below, sequenced in a study of CD8+CD57+ T cells in acquired aplastic anemia (dated by TCRdb to the late 2010s). The patients picked for sequencing were ones in whom flow cytometry had shown an expansion of CD8+CD57+ cells. Reads for this sample came from an Illumina HiSeq 2000. Profiling of TCR beta VDJ combinations and CDR3 sequences used genomic DNA as the template. TCRdb ran its own pipeline on the public reads, namely fastp trimming at Q25 and MiXCR clone calling, and kept in-frame beta chains. CDR3 protein duplicates are merged, each entry listing the most common genes and DNA. The sample yields hundreds of thousands of distinct CDR3 sequences; around a third were counted once. Clones ranked in the top ten supply around 0.82% of the sample. The sequencing sample was made of sorted CD4+, CD8+, or CD8+CD57+ T cells (not recorded which) from PBMCs. The receptors stem from a human donor with aplastic anemia.

J is TRBJ2-3 and V is TRBV20-1, with a weak D call TRBD2 (6 bases). The CDR3 extends over 16 amino acids. V lost 5 bases and J 1 base, leaving 19 bases between the germline ends. The germline V gene has CDR1 DFQATT and CDR2 SNEGSKA (reference sequence). CDR3 nucleotide sequence: TGCAGTGCTTCGTTGGCAAGGGGAGGCCGCACAGATACGCAGTATTTT. Translation: CSASLARGGRTDTQYF.

The chain uses TRBV11-1 and TRBJ1-5, with TRBD1 identical over 8 bases. Per germline, CDR1 SGHAT and CDR2 FQDESV (reference sequence). V lost 5 bases to trimming and J lost 0 bases; unmatched junction nucleotides: 12. This CDR3 contains 18 residues. The CDR3, as DNA: TGTGCCAGCAGCCCCAGCCGGGACAGGAGGTATAGCAATCAGCCCCAGCATTTT. Encoded protein: CASSPSRDRRYSNQPQHF.

The chain recombines TRBV20-1 with TRBJ2-7, with TRBD1 as a possible D gene (6 bases). Deletions cut 5 bases from V and 3 bases from J, with 8 bases between. Per the germline V gene, CDR1 is DFQATT and CDR2 is SNEGSKA (reference sequence). The CDR3 has 11 amino acids. CDR3 sequence: CSAGGFYEQYF. CDR3 sequence (DNA): TGCAGTGCTGGGGGCTTCTACGAGCAGTACTTC.

This clonotype has a handful of counts. The rearrangement joins TRBV9 to TRBJ1-1; tentatively, D is TRBD1 (5 bases). Germline CDR1 SGDLS, CDR2 YYNGEE. V was cut by 3 bases and J by 4 bases, with 28 bases left in between. There are 19 residues in the CDR3. CDR3 bases: TGTGCCAGCAGCGCAAAACAGGACGGACATCCCAGGACATTCACTGAAGCTTTCTTT. Translation gives CASSAKQDGHPRTFTEAFF.

The chain employs TRBV27 and TRBJ2-5; 12 positions match TRBD2. J gave up 4 bases and V 3 bases, and 9 bases lay outside the gene matches. The CDR3 sequence is 17 residues long. Germline loops: CDR1 MNHEY, CDR2 SMNVEV (reference sequence). The CDR3 sequence is CASSFTRLAGVGETQYF. The CDR3 DNA reads as TGTGCCAGCAGTTTCACTAGACTAGCGGGAGTAGGAGAGACCCAGTACTTC.

On this clonotype itself: A read error is possible here, since a much larger clone lies one base away. The V call is TRBV19, the J call TRBJ1-1; D is possibly TRBD1 (5 bases). CDR1 and CDR2 (germline): LNHDA, SQIVND (reference sequence). V gave up 3 bases and J gave up 5 bases, with 10 bases separating them. The CDR3 extends over 13 amino acids. The CDR3, as DNA: TGTGCCAGTAGTATGAGGCAGGGTACTGAAGCTTTCTTT. Translation gives CASSMRQGTEAFF. Full variable domain (remainder filled in from reference TRBV19 and TRBJ1-1): DGGITQSPKYLFRKEGQNVTLSCEQNLNHDAMYWYRQDPGQGLRLIYYSQIVNDFQKGDIAEGYSVSREKKESFPLTVTSAQKNPTAFYLCASSMRQGTEAFFGQGTRLTVV.

The chain links TRBV10-3 to TRBJ2-7; D may be TRBD2 (6 bases). The CDR3 extends over 16 amino acids. Germline V gene data show CDR1 as ENHRY and CDR2 as SYGVKD. V shed 4 bases and J shed 0 bases, with 16 bases lying between them. The CDR3 here is CAISAWTGDGSYEQYF. CDR3 nucleotides: TGTGCCATCAGTGCATGGACGGGGGACGGCTCCTACGAGCAGTACTTC.

This chain joins TRBV20-1 and TRBJ1-2; TRBD1 is a possible D gene (5 bases). Germline CDR1 and CDR2: DFQATT and SNEGSKA (reference sequence). Trimming left V 5 bases short and J 10 bases short, with 26 bases between. The CDR3 contains 15 residues. This chain's CDR3 is CSAHPRGTPGGDYTF. CDR3 nucleotides: TGCAGTGCTCACCCCCGGGGCACACCGGGGGGTGACTACACCTTC.

This clonotype was seen only a few times. The junction departs from germline at one end; a sequencing error may be responsible. V is TRBV11-2 and J is TRBJ1-6; D remains unclear. This CDR3 contains 16 residues. Germline values: CDR1 SGHAT, CDR2 FQNNGV. CDR3 protein: CASSLGGVGSNSPLHF. CDR3 coding DNA: TGTGCCAGCAGTTTAGGTGGGGTCGGTAGCAATTCACCCCTCCACTTT.

This clonotype showed up just a few times. The chain employs TRBV6-1 and TRBJ2-7, with D tentatively TRBD1 (6 bases). Trimming took 6 bases from V and 5 from J, leaving 14 bases between them. The CDR3 is 13 residues long. Germline-derived CDR1 and CDR2 are MNHNS and SASEGT. The CDR3 spells CASRETGINEQYF. The CDR3 DNA reads as TGTGCCAGCAGAGAAACAGGGATCAACGAGCAGTACTTC.

V gene TRBV3-1 combines with J gene TRBJ1-4; no definite D call. CDR3 size: 15 residues. V was cut by 1 base and J by 1 base, with 7 bases left in between. Germline lookup yields CDR1 LGHDT and CDR2 YNNKEL (reference sequence). The CDR3, as DNA: TGTGCCAGCAGCCAAGGTTGGGGAACTAATGAAAAACTGTTTTTT. Translating it yields CASSQGWGTNEKLFF.

The rearrangement uses TRBV19 and TRBJ1-5; maybe TRBD1 (5 bases). The germline V gene encodes CDR1 LNHDA and CDR2 SQIVND (reference sequence). The V end was cut by 3 bases, the J end by 1 base, with 10 bases between. CDR3 length: 15 residues. CDR3 coding DNA: TGTGCCAGTAGTATTGGGGGTTTAAGCAATCAGCCCCAGCATTTT. Protein: CASSIGGLSNQPQHF.

V gene TRBV20-1 combines with J gene TRBJ1-3; no clear D. This CDR3 has 15 residues. CDR1 and CDR2 (germline): DFQATT, SNEGSKA (reference sequence). V was clipped by 4 bases and J by 4 bases, with 17 bases between them. The CDR3 DNA sequence: TGCAGTGCTACACCGGGCTTCCTGGGAGGAAACACCATATATTTT. It yields the protein CSATPGFLGGNTIYF.

This chain uses TRBV2 with TRBJ1-6; TRBD1 matches 9 bases. The germline gives CDR1 SNHLY, CDR2 FYNNEI. With 7 bases clipped from V and 7 bases from J, the junction kept 5 bases outside the gene matches. This CDR3 has 14 amino acids. This CDR3 reads CASKRDRENSPLHF. As DNA, the CDR3 is TGTGCCAGCAAGCGGGACAGGGAAAATTCACCCCTCCACTTT.

A few counts support this clonotype. The CDR3 end shows no conserved phenylalanine or tryptophan, and so a read error is likely. The chain carries TRBV20-1 and TRBJ1-2; D not certain. CDR3 length equals 12 residues. Deletions cut 3 bases from V and 8 bases from J, with 13 bases between. The V gene's germline CDR1 is DFQATT and CDR2 SNEGSKA (reference sequence). The CDR3 region has the DNA TGCAGTGCTAGGGAGGGTCTTAGCGGCTACACCCTC. Protein sequence: CSAREGLSGYTL.

This clonotype was seen ten or more times. The rearrangement links TRBV6-5 to TRBJ1-6; D call uncertain. Trimming left V 2 bases short and J 10 bases short, with 12 bases between. Germline lookup yields CDR1 MNHEY and CDR2 SVGAGI. This CDR3 is 14 amino acids long. The CDR3 region is CASSYGSVYSPLHF. DNA of the CDR3: TGTGCCAGCAGTTACGGCAGCGTGTACTCACCCCTCCACTTT.

A few counts support this clonotype. The chain recombines TRBV20-1 with TRBJ1-2; tentatively, D is TRBD1 (5 bases). The CDR3 is 16 amino acids. Trimming removed 1 base at V and 4 bases at J, with 19 bases between. Per germline, CDR1 DFQATT and CDR2 SNEGSKA (reference sequence). CDR3 sequence: CSARVSGQGPGYGYTF. The CDR3 coding sequence is TGCAGTGCTAGAGTCTCGGGGCAGGGCCCAGGCTATGGCTACACCTTC.

This clonotype has just a few counts. This could be a read error, since a much larger clone is one nucleotide away. The V call is TRBV2, the J call TRBJ1-2, with D perhaps TRBD1 (6 bases). Germline CDR1 reads SNHLY; CDR2 reads FYNNEI. Trimming removed 6 bases at V and 10 bases at J, with 15 bases between. This CDR3 has 12 residues. The CDR3 region has the DNA TGTGCCAGCAGACCCGGACAGTTTGACTACACCTTC. Its translation: CASRPGQFDYTF.

As to this clonotype: The conserved phenylalanine or tryptophan is not found at the CDR3 terminus, so this likely reflects a read error. This rearrangement joins TRBV5-1 to TRBJ2-7, with no clear D. The CDR3 consists of 11 residues. Germline lookup yields CDR1 SGHRS and CDR2 YFSETQ. Between the trimmed V and J ends, which lost 0 bases and 4 bases, there was a span of 2 bases. The CDR3 loop is CASSLEYEQYL. The CDR3 bases are TGCGCCAGCAGCTTGGAGTACGAGCAGTACCTC.

Remarks on this clonotype: One junction end does not reproduce the germline sequence, and a read error may be involved. The chain links TRBV29-1 to TRBJ1-5, with 8 bases lining up with TRBD1. This CDR3 has 13 amino acids. Germline values: CDR1 SQVTM, CDR2 ANQGSEA. CDR3 nucleotides: TGTGCCTGGGGATCAGGGGGCCTTCAGCCCCAGCATTTT. Its translation is CAWGSGGLQPQHF.